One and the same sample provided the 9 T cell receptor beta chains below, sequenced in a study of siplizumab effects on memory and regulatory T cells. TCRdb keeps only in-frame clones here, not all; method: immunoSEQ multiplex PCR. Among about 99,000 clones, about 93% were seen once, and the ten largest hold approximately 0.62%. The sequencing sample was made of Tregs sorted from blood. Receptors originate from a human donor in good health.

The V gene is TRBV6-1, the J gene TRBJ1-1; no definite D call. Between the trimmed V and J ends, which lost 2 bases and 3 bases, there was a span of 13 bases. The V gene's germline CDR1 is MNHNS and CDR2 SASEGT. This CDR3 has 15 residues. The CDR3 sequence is CASSEYMGWDTEAFF. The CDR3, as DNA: TGTGCCAGCAGTGAATATATGGGGTGGGACACTGAAGCTTTCTTT.

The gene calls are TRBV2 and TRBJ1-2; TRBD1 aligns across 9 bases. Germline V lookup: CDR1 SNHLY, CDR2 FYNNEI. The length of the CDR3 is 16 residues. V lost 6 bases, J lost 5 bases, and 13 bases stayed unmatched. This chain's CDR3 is CASRAGTGWVGYGYTF. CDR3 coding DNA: TGTGCCAGCAGGGCCGGGACAGGGTGGGTAGGGTATGGCTACACCTTC.

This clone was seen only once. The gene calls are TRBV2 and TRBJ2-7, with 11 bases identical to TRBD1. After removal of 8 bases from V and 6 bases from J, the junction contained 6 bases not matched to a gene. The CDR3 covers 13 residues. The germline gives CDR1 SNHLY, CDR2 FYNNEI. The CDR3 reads CASQRDRGFEQYF. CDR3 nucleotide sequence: TGTGCCAGCCAAAGGGACAGGGGGTTCGAGCAGTACTTC.

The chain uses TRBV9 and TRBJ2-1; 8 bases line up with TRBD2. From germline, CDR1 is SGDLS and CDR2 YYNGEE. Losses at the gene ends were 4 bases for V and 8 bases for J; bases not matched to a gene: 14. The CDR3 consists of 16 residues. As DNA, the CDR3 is TGTGCCAGCAGCACCTCCCCGGGGGGGGGCCTCGATGAGCAGTTCTTC. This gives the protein CASSTSPGGGLDEQFF.

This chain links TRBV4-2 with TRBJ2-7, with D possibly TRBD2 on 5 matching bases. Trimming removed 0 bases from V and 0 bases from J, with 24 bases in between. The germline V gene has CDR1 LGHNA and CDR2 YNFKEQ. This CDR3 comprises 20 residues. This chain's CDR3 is CASSQEFGGSAKLSSYEQYF. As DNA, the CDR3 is TGTGCCAGCAGCCAAGAATTCGGTGGTAGCGCCAAACTGAGCTCCTACGAGCAGTACTTC.

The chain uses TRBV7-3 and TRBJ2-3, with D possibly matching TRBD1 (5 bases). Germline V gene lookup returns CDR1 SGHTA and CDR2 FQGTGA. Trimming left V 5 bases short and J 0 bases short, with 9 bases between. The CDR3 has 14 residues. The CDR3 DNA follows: TGTGCCAGCAGCCCCGGACAAAGCACAGATACGCAGTATTTT. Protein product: CASSPGQSTDTQYF.

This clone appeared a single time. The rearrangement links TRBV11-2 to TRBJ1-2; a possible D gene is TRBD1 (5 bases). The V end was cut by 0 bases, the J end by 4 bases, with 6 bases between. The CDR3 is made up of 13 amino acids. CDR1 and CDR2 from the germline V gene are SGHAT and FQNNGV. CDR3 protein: CASSLDRAYGYTF. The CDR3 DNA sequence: TGTGCCAGCAGCTTAGACAGGGCCTATGGCTACACCTTC.

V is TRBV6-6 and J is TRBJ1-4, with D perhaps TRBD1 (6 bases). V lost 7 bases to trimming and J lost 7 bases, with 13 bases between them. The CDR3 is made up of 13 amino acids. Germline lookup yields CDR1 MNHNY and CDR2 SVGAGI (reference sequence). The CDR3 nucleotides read TGTGCCAGCACCAGGACAGTGAGTGAAAAACTGTTTTTT. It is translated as CASTRTVSEKLFF.

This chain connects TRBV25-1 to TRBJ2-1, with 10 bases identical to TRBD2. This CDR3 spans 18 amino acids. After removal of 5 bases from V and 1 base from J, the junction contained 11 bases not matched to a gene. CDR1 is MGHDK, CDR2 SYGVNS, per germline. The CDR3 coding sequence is TGTGCCAGCAGTCCCTTTGCTAGCGGGAGAGGGTCCTACAATGAGCAGTTCTTC. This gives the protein CASSPFASGRGSYNEQFF.